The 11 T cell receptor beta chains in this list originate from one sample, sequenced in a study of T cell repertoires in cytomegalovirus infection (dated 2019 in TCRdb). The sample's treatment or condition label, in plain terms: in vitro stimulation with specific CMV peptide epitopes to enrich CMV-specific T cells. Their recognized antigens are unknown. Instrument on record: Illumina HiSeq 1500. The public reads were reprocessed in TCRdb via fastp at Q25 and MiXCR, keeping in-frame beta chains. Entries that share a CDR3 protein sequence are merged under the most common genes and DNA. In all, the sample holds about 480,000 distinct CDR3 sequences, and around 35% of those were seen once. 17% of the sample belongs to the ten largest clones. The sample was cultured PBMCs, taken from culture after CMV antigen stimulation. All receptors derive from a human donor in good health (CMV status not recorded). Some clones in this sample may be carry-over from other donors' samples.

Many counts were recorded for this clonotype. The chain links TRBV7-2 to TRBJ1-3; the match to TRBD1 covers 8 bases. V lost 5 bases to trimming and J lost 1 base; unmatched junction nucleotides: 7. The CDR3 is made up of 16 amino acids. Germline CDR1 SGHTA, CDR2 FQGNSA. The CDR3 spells CASSPGQGGSGNTIYF. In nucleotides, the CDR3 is TGTGCCAGCAGCCCCGGACAGGGAGGGTCTGGAAACACCATATATTTT.

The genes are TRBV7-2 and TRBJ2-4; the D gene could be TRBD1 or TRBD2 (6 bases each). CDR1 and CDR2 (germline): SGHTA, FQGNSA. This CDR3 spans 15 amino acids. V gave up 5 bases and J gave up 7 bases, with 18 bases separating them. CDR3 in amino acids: CASSERGRRTNIQYF. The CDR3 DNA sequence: TGTGCCAGCAGCGAACGGGGGCGACGGACGAACATTCAGTACTTC. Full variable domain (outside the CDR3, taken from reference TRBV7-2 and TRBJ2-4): GAGVSQSPSNKVTEKGKDVELRCDPISGHTALYWYRQSLGQGLEFLIYFQGNSAPDKSGLPSDRFSAERTGGSVSTLTIQRTQQEDSAVYLCASSERGRRTNIQYFGAGTRLSVL.

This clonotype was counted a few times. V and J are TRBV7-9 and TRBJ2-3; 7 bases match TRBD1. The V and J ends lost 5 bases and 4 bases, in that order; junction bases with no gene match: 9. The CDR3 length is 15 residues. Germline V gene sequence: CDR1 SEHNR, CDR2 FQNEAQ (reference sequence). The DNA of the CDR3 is TGTGCCAGCAGCCATACGACAGGGCGGGCAGATACGCAGTATTTT. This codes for CASSHTTGRADTQYF.

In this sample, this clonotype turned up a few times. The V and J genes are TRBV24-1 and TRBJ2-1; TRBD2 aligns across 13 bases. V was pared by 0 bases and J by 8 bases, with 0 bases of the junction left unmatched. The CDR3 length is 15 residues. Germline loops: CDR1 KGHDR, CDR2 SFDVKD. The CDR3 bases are TGTGCCACCAGTGATTTGACTAGCGGGAGGGATGAGCAGTTCTTC. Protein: CATSDLTSGRDEQFF.

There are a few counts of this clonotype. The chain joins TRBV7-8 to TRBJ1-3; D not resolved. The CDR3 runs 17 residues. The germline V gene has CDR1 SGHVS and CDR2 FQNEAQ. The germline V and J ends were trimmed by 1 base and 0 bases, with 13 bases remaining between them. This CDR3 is CASSLVIGGYSGNTIYF. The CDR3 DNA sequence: TGTGCCAGCAGCTTAGTTATCGGTGGCTACTCTGGAAACACCATATATTTT.

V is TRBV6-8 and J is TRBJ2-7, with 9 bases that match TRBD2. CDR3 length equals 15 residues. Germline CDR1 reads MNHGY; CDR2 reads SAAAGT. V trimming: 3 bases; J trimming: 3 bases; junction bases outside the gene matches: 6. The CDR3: CASSYTSGPNYEQYF. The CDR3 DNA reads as TGTGCCAGCAGTTATACTAGCGGGCCGAACTACGAGCAGTACTTC.

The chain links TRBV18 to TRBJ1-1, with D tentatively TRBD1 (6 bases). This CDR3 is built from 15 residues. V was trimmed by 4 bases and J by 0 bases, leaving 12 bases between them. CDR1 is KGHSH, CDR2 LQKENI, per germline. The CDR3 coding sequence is TGTGCCAGCTCACTTGGGACATCAATGAACACTGAAGCTTTCTTT. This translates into CASSLGTSMNTEAFF. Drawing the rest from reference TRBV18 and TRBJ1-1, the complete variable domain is NAGVMQNPRHLVRRRGQEARLRCSPMKGHSHVYWYRQLPEEGLKFMVYLQKENIIDESGMPKERFSAEFPKEGPSILRIQQVVRGDSAAYFCASSLGTSMNTEAFFGQGTRLTVV.

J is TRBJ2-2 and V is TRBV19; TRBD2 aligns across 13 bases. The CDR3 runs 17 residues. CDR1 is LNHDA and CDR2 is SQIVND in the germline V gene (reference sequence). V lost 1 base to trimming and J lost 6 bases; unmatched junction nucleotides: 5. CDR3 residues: CASSIGLAGGRAGELFF. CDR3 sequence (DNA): TGTGCCAGTAGTATAGGACTAGCGGGAGGACGCGCCGGGGAGCTGTTTTTT. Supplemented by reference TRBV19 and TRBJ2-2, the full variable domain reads DGGITQSPKYLFRKEGQNVTLSCEQNLNHDAMYWYRQDPGQGLRLIYYSQIVNDFQKGDIAEGYSVSREKKESFPLTVTSAQKNPTAFYLCASSIGLAGGRAGELFFGEGSRLTVL.

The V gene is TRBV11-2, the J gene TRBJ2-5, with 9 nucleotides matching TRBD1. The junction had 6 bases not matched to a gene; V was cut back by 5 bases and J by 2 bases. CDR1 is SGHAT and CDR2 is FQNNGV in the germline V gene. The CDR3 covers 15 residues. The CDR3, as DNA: TGTGCCAGCAGCGACTCACAGGGGGCTCAAGAGACCCAGTACTTC. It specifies CASSDSQGAQETQYF.

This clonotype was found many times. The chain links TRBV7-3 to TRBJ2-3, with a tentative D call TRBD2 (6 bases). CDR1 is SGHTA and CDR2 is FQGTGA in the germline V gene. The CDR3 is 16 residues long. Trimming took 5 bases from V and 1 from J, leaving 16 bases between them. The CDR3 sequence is CASSPRRGLGTDTQYF. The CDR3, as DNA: TGTGCCAGCAGCCCCAGGCGGGGCCTTGGCACAGATACGCAGTATTTT. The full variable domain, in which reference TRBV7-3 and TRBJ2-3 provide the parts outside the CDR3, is GAGVSQTPSNKVTEKGKYVELRCDPISGHTALYWYRQSLGQGPEFLIYFQGTGAADDSGLPNDRFFAVRPEGSVSTLKIQRTERGDSAVYLCASSPRRGLGTDTQYFGPGTRLTVL.

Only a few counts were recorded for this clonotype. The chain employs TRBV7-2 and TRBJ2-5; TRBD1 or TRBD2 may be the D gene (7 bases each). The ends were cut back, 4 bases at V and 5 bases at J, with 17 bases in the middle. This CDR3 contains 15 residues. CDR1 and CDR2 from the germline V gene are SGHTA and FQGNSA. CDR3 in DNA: TGTGCCAGCAGCTCCGGGGAGGGGGCATGGGAGACCCAGTACTTC. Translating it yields CASSSGEGAWETQYF.